A selection of T cell receptor beta chains follows, all from one sample in a study. TCRdb analysed the 5' RACE reads with MiXCR anew, one entry per CDR3 protein. The data hold about 42,000 distinct CDR3 sequences, with 25% to 35% observed a single time. The sequenced sample was tumor-infiltrating memory CD4+ T cells sorted from the breast tumor. These receptors all come from a female donor with breast cancer. Both conserved end residues are part of each CDR3. Each record gives: V gene, clone size, D gene, J gene, CDR3 protein, CDR3 DNA. The D gene is left open where the match is weak. Rows may omit the clone size; those that give it use once, few, many or a size class.

V gene: TRBV7-3
clone size: -
D gene: TRBD1
J gene: TRBJ2-3
CDR3 protein: CASSSAPTGSEDTQYF
CDR3 DNA: TGTGCCAGCAGCTCCGCACCGACAGGGTCAGAAGATACGCAGTATTTT

V gene: TRBV25-1
clone size: few
D gene: TRBD2
J gene: TRBJ2-1
CDR3 protein: CASSGGGGLHNEQFF
CDR3 DNA: TGTGCCAGCAGTGGCGGGGGAGGGCTACACAATGAGCAGTTCTTC

V gene: TRBV4-1
clone size: medium-sized
D gene: TRBD1
J gene: TRBJ2-7
CDR3 protein: CASSLHTGGEQYF
CDR3 DNA: TGCGCCAGCAGCCTACATACAGGGGGCGAGCAGTACTTC

V gene: TRBV9
clone size: -
D gene: -
J gene: TRBJ2-7
CDR3 protein: CANSAGDLGGEQYF
CDR3 DNA: TGTGCCAACAGCGCTGGAGACTTGGGAGGCGAGCAGTACTTC

V gene: TRBV7-2
clone size: -
D gene: -
J gene: TRBJ2-3
CDR3 protein: CASSSRTHLAAVGYF
CDR3 DNA: TGTGCCAGCAGCTCCCGGACACACTTAGCGGCCGTAGGGTATTTT

V gene: TRBV20-1
clone size: -
D gene: -
J gene: TRBJ2-5
CDR3 protein: CSASSKETQYF
CDR3 DNA: TGCAGTGCTAGCAGCAAAGAGACCCAGTACTTC

V gene: TRBV6-5
clone size: few
D gene: -
J gene: TRBJ1-5
CDR3 protein: CASSYSGYSNQPQHF
CDR3 DNA: TGTGCCAGCAGTTACTCAGGGTATAGCAATCAGCCCCAGCATTTT

V gene: TRBV4-3
clone size: medium-sized
D gene: TRBD1
J gene: TRBJ2-7
CDR3 protein: CASSPGTGGLEQYF
CDR3 DNA: TGCGCCAGCAGCCCAGGGACAGGGGGATTGGAGCAGTACTTC

V gene: TRBV4-1
clone size: -
D gene: -
J gene: TRBJ2-7
CDR3 protein: CASSQVYRSGSYEQYF
CDR3 DNA: TGCGCCAGCAGCCAAGTCTATCGCAGCGGCTCCTACGAGCAGTACTTC

V gene: TRBV13
clone size: few
D gene: -
J gene: TRBJ2-3
CDR3 protein: CASSPEGRADTQYF
CDR3 DNA: TGTGCCAGCAGCCCTGAGGGCAGGGCAGATACGCAGTATTTT

V gene: TRBV6-1
clone size: -
D gene: TRBD1
J gene: TRBJ2-7
CDR3 protein: CASSSTGTGVNEQYF
CDR3 DNA: TGTGCCAGCAGTTCTACCGGGACAGGGGTAAACGAGCAGTACTTC

V gene: TRBV4-1
clone size: -
D gene: TRBD2
J gene: TRBJ2-3
CDR3 protein: CASSLRTSGGPGAGDTQYF
CDR3 DNA: TGCGCCAGCAGCCTCAGGACTAGCGGGGGACCGGGGGCAGGGGATACGCAGTATTTT

V gene: TRBV6-5
clone size: many
D gene: -
J gene: TRBJ2-4
CDR3 protein: CASSYGPGAKNIQYF
CDR3 DNA: TGTGCCAGCAGTTACGGCCCCGGGGCCAAAAACATTCAGTACTTC

V gene: TRBV7-3
clone size: -
D gene: -
J gene: TRBJ2-7
CDR3 protein: CASSRDQSYEQYF
CDR3 DNA: TGTGCCAGCAGCCGCGACCAGAGCTACGAGCAGTACTTC

V gene: TRBV10-3
clone size: few
D gene: -
J gene: TRBJ2-1
CDR3 protein: CAISESGANEQFF
CDR3 DNA: TGTGCCATCAGTGAGTCGGGGGCCAATGAGCAGTTCTTC

V gene: TRBV7-9
clone size: few
D gene: TRBD1
J gene: TRBJ2-2
CDR3 protein: CASSPRQGAAGELFF
CDR3 DNA: TGTGCCAGCAGCCCCAGACAGGGGGCCGCCGGGGAGCTGTTTTTT

V gene: TRBV6-6
clone size: few
D gene: -
J gene: TRBJ2-1
CDR3 protein: CASSYGAGQPYNEQFF
CDR3 DNA: TGTGCCAGCAGTTACGGGGCGGGACAACCTTACAATGAGCAGTTCTTC

V gene: TRBV4-1
clone size: -
D gene: TRBD2
J gene: TRBJ2-7
CDR3 protein: CASSQSVASGRGLWEQYF
CDR3 DNA: TGCGCCAGCAGCCAATCGGTGGCTAGCGGGAGGGGGCTTTGGGAGCAGTACTTC

V gene: TRBV20-1
clone size: -
D gene: TRBD2
J gene: TRBJ2-7
CDR3 protein: CSARGLAGNEQYF
CDR3 DNA: TGCAGTGCTAGGGGACTAGCGGGGAACGAGCAGTACTTC

V gene: TRBV5-1
clone size: -
D gene: -
J gene: TRBJ2-2
CDR3 protein: CASSLEAGVSGELFF
CDR3 DNA: TGCGCCAGCAGCCTGGAAGCTGGCGTCAGCGGGGAGCTGTTTTTT

V gene: TRBV5-6
clone size: few
D gene: -
J gene: TRBJ2-5
CDR3 protein: CASSWGLGIETQYF
CDR3 DNA: TGTGCCAGCAGCTGGGGCCTGGGGATAGAGACCCAGTACTTC

V gene: TRBV12-3/TRBV12-4
clone size: -
D gene: -
J gene: TRBJ1-2
CDR3 protein: CASSLGYSHYTF
CDR3 DNA: TGTGCCAGCAGTTTAGGCTACAGTCACTACACCTTC

V gene: TRBV7-2
clone size: few
D gene: -
J gene: TRBJ2-5
CDR3 protein: CASSPSAETQYF
CDR3 DNA: TGTGCCAGCAGCCCTTCAGCGGAGACCCAGTACTTC

V gene: TRBV5-1
clone size: -
D gene: -
J gene: TRBJ1-1
CDR3 protein: CASRLGGHPNTEAFF
CDR3 DNA: TGCGCCAGCAGACTTGGGGGACACCCGAACACTGAAGCTTTCTTT

V gene: TRBV9
clone size: many
D gene: -
J gene: TRBJ2-1
CDR3 protein: CASSVAFSSYNEQFF
CDR3 DNA: TGTGCCAGCAGCGTAGCATTCAGCTCCTACAATGAGCAGTTCTTC

V gene: TRBV6-1
clone size: few
D gene: TRBD2
J gene: TRBJ2-3
CDR3 protein: CASSEAAGGPDTQYF
CDR3 DNA: TGTGCCAGCAGTGAAGCGGCGGGAGGGCCAGATACGCAGTATTTT

V gene: TRBV29-1
clone size: few
D gene: TRBD1
J gene: TRBJ1-5
CDR3 protein: CSDPDREIQPQHF
CDR3 DNA: TGCAGCGACCCAGACAGGGAAATTCAGCCCCAGCATTTT

V gene: TRBV7-9
clone size: many
D gene: TRBD1
J gene: TRBJ2-7
CDR3 protein: CASSSSGTGGEQYF
CDR3 DNA: TGTGCCAGCAGCTCATCCGGGACAGGGGGGGAGCAGTACTTC

V gene: TRBV25-1
clone size: few
D gene: -
J gene: TRBJ1-6
CDR3 protein: CASSDSISGPTRNSPLHF
CDR3 DNA: TGTGCCAGCAGTGATAGTATAAGTGGCCCAACTCGGAACTCACCCCTCCACTTT

V gene: TRBV4-1
clone size: few
D gene: TRBD1
J gene: TRBJ2-7
CDR3 protein: CASSHKEQGIGYEQYF
CDR3 DNA: TGCGCCAGCAGTCACAAGGAACAGGGGATTGGCTACGAGCAGTACTTC

V gene: TRBV4-3
clone size: -
D gene: -
J gene: TRBJ1-1
CDR3 protein: CASSQVARADSNTEAFF
CDR3 DNA: TGCGCCAGCAGTCAAGTCGCAAGGGCGGACTCGAACACTGAAGCTTTCTTT

V gene: TRBV4-1
clone size: few
D gene: -
J gene: TRBJ1-6
CDR3 protein: CASSQEGTVGRSPLHF
CDR3 DNA: TGCGCCAGCAGCCAAGAAGGGACGGTGGGAAGGTCACCCCTCCACTTT

V gene: TRBV6-1
clone size: -
D gene: -
J gene: TRBJ2-3
CDR3 protein: CASSETVFTDTQYF
CDR3 DNA: TGTGCCAGCAGTGAGACTGTTTTCACAGATACGCAGTATTTT

V gene: TRBV4-3
clone size: few
D gene: -
J gene: TRBJ2-1
CDR3 protein: CASSRGPYNEQFF
CDR3 DNA: TGCGCCAGCAGCCGGGGGCCCTACAATGAGCAGTTCTTC

V gene: TRBV28
clone size: -
D gene: -
J gene: TRBJ2-6
CDR3 protein: CASKKAGVAGANVLTF
CDR3 DNA: TGTGCCAGCAAAAAAGCAGGGGTTGCTGGGGCCAACGTCCTGACTTTC

V gene: TRBV6-2/TRBV6-3
clone size: -
D gene: -
J gene: TRBJ1-1
CDR3 protein: CASRLQVPNTEAFF
CDR3 DNA: TGTGCCAGCAGATTACAGGTCCCGAACACTGAAGCTTTCTTT

V gene: TRBV2
clone size: once
D gene: TRBD2
J gene: TRBJ2-2
CDR3 protein: CASSELGLDTGELFF
CDR3 DNA: TGTGCCAGCAGTGAACTGGGACTAGACACCGGGGAGCTGTTTTTT

V gene: TRBV7-3
clone size: -
D gene: -
J gene: TRBJ1-5
CDR3 protein: CASSTGQINQPQHF
CDR3 DNA: TGTGCCAGCAGCACAGGACAGATTAATCAGCCCCAGCATTTT

V gene: TRBV7-2
clone size: few
D gene: -
J gene: TRBJ1-5
CDR3 protein: CASSLEDPNQPQHF
CDR3 DNA: TGTGCCAGCAGCTTAGAGGACCCAAATCAGCCCCAGCATTTT

V gene: TRBV20-1
clone size: few
D gene: -
J gene: TRBJ2-4
CDR3 protein: CSTRKDRGAKNIQYF
CDR3 DNA: TGCAGTACTAGGAAGGACCGAGGGGCCAAAAACATTCAGTACTTC

V gene: TRBV6-1
clone size: -
D gene: TRBD1
J gene: TRBJ2-7
CDR3 protein: CASSDGQAISYEQYF
CDR3 DNA: TGTGCCAGCAGTGACGGACAGGCCATATCCTACGAGCAGTACTTC

V gene: TRBV3-1
clone size: few
D gene: -
J gene: TRBJ1-3
CDR3 protein: CASSPSWSGNTIYF
CDR3 DNA: TGTGCCAGCAGCCCTTCCTGGTCTGGAAACACCATATATTTT

V gene: TRBV28
clone size: -
D gene: -
J gene: TRBJ2-1
CDR3 protein: CASTPGASGNEQFF
CDR3 DNA: TGTGCCAGCACTCCGGGGGCTAGCGGAAATGAGCAGTTCTTC

V gene: TRBV5-1
clone size: few
D gene: TRBD1
J gene: TRBJ1-1
CDR3 protein: CASSLNRGLGTEAFF
CDR3 DNA: TGCGCCAGCAGCTTAAACAGGGGACTGGGCACTGAAGCTTTCTTT

V gene: TRBV28
clone size: -
D gene: TRBD2
J gene: TRBJ2-4
CDR3 protein: CASRPSGRTKNIQYF
CDR3 DNA: TGTGCCAGCAGACCTAGCGGGAGGACCAAAAACATTCAGTACTTC

V gene: TRBV19
clone size: few
D gene: -
J gene: TRBJ1-2
CDR3 protein: CASSNPPEDYGYTF
CDR3 DNA: TGTGCCAGTAGTAACCCACCCGAAGACTATGGCTACACCTTC

V gene: TRBV5-1
clone size: many
D gene: -
J gene: TRBJ2-7
CDR3 protein: CASSIDRINEQYF
CDR3 DNA: TGCGCCAGCAGCATCGACAGAATCAACGAGCAGTACTTC

V gene: TRBV7-6
clone size: -
D gene: TRBD1
J gene: TRBJ2-7
CDR3 protein: CASSLATDRTGVYEQYF
CDR3 DNA: TGTGCCAGCAGCTTAGCCACGGATCGGACAGGTGTCTACGAGCAGTACTTC

V gene: TRBV3-1
clone size: once
D gene: -
J gene: TRBJ2-7
CDR3 protein: CASSQDDGAGYEQYF
CDR3 DNA: TGTGCCAGCAGCCAAGATGATGGGGCAGGGTACGAGCAGTACTTC

V gene: TRBV5-8
clone size: few
D gene: TRBD2
J gene: TRBJ2-2
CDR3 protein: CASSFSGTSEPGELFF
CDR3 DNA: TGTGCCAGCAGCTTTTCCGGGACTAGCGAGCCGGGGGAGCTGTTTTTT

V gene: TRBV5-1
clone size: -
D gene: TRBD2
J gene: TRBJ2-1
CDR3 protein: CASSPIGSGTVNEQFF
CDR3 DNA: TGCGCCAGCAGCCCCATTGGGAGCGGGACTGTGAATGAGCAGTTCTTC

V gene: TRBV6-2/TRBV6-3
clone size: many
D gene: TRBD1
J gene: TRBJ2-7
CDR3 protein: CASSWGQGSYEQYF
CDR3 DNA: TGTGCCAGCAGTTGGGGACAGGGTTCCTACGAGCAGTACTTC

V gene: TRBV5-1
clone size: -
D gene: TRBD2
J gene: TRBJ2-1
CDR3 protein: CASSPGLAGVVYNEQFF
CDR3 DNA: TGCGCCAGCAGCCCCGGACTAGCGGGGGTGGTATACAATGAGCAGTTCTTC

V gene: TRBV6-2/TRBV6-3
clone size: few
D gene: -
J gene: TRBJ1-4
CDR3 protein: CASSFNDGEKLFF
CDR3 DNA: TGTGCCAGCAGTTTCAACGACGGTGAAAAACTGTTTTTT

V gene: TRBV5-5
clone size: -
D gene: -
J gene: TRBJ1-6
CDR3 protein: CASSLPGAVGLHF
CDR3 DNA: TGTGCCAGCAGCTTGCCCGGGGCAGTCGGTCTCCACTTT